This T cell receptor (beta chain) was sequenced for a study of molecular identifiers for immune sequencing clone quantification. The germline V gene has CDR1 MGHRA and CDR2 YSYEKL. Trimming cost V 0 bases and J 4 bases, with 3 bases left between them. The CDR3 sequence is 12 residues long. MiXCR, applied by TCRdb to the PCR reads, yields one record per CDR3 protein. The sample holds roughly 71,000 distinct CDR3 sequences; less than 20% are singletons and the top ten take roughly 1.4%. The study's findings and limits: Clonotypes surpassing 20 RNA copies contained over 97% of effector molecules, versus under 1% in naive cells.

By frequency in the sample, this clonotype is medium-sized. Its antigen is still unknown. Material: naive CD8+ T cells from blood, with Jurkat cell RNA spiked in. Subset of the sample: FACS-sorted CD8+CD4-CCR7+CD45RA+ naive T cells. This receptor was identified in a human donor in good health. Some libraries in this study had Jurkat cell RNA spiked in. This chain links TRBV4-1 with TRBJ2-5; D is ambiguous. The CDR3 is CASSQDRETQYF. DNA for the CDR3: TGCGCCAGCAGCCAAGATCGAGAGACCCAGTACTTC.